The 23 T cell receptor beta chains below all came from one sample that was sequenced in a study of cytotoxic CD8 clonotypes in ibrutinib-treated CLL. The method was immunoSEQ multiplex PCR; TCRdb's version includes in-frame clones alone and lacks a portion of them. The sample lists about 97,000 clones, roughly four fifths occurring once. The sample consisted of PBMCs, taken after 24 months of ibrutinib treatment. These receptors all come from a human donor with chronic lymphocytic leukemia.

The chain carries TRBV6-6 and TRBJ2-1; D is perhaps TRBD1 (5 bases). The germline V and J ends were trimmed by 5 bases and 6 bases, with 14 bases remaining between them. CDR1 is MNHNY, CDR2 SVGAGI, per germline (reference sequence). The CDR3 runs 14 residues. The CDR3 DNA sequence: TGTGCCAGCAGTGGGGCACCCAGAGCCAATGAGCAGTTCTTC. Protein product: CASSGAPRANEQFF.

J is TRBJ1-1 and V is TRBV29-1; 7 positions agree with TRBD1. Trimming at V came to 4 bases and at J to 0 bases, leaving 17 bases not matched to a gene. The germline CDR1 and CDR2 sequences are SQVTM and ANQGSEA. This CDR3 contains 18 residues. The CDR3 here is CSVGSRTGQYLMNTEAFF. DNA of the CDR3: TGCAGCGTTGGCTCCCGAACGGGACAGTACTTGATGAACACTGAAGCTTTCTTT.

This rearrangement joins TRBV30 to TRBJ2-3, with a possible D match to TRBD2 (5 bases). This CDR3 contains 14 residues. Germline V lookup: CDR1 GTSNPN, CDR2 SVGIG (reference sequence). The V end was cut by 2 bases, the J end by 1 base, with 10 bases between. CDR3 region: CAWSLLSGTDTQYF. The CDR3 DNA reads TGTGCCTGGAGTTTACTTAGCGGCACAGATACGCAGTATTTT.

The rearrangement uses TRBV10-3 and TRBJ2-7; weak D call: TRBD1 (6 bases). The V gene's germline CDR1 is ENHRY and CDR2 SYGVKD. V lost 6 bases and J lost 1, with 10 bases in between. This CDR3 comprises 13 residues. The CDR3 is CAISLDSSYEQYF. The CDR3 coding sequence is TGTGCCATCAGCCTGGACAGTTCCTACGAGCAGTACTTC.

The V call is TRBV28, the J call TRBJ2-7; TRBD2 matches 9 bases. Germline V gene lookup returns CDR1 MDHEN and CDR2 SYDVKM. This CDR3 contains 14 residues. Trimming at V came to 5 bases and at J to 3 bases, leaving 5 bases not matched to a gene. This CDR3 reads CASSQRGANYEQYF. The CDR3, as DNA: TGTGCCAGCAGTCAGCGGGGGGCCAACTACGAGCAGTACTTC.

V usage is TRBV28 and J usage is TRBJ1-4; D unclear. CDR1 is MDHEN and CDR2 is SYDVKM in the germline V gene. The CDR3 has 14 residues. Trimming stripped 4 bases from V and 1 base from J, with 7 bases between. CDR3 protein: CASSWERTNEKLFF. CDR3 sequence (DNA): TGTGCCAGCAGTTGGGAGAGAACTAATGAAAAACTGTTTTTT.

The chain recombines TRBV10-3 with TRBJ1-1, with D possibly TRBD1 on 5 matching bases. There are 14 residues in the CDR3. The germline V and J ends were trimmed by 7 bases and 1 base, with 13 bases remaining between them. The germline gives CDR1 ENHRY, CDR2 SYGVKD. DNA for the CDR3: TGTGCCATCAAATCAGGACAATCGAACACTGAAGCTTTCTTT. Residues: CAIKSGQSNTEAFF.

The CDR3: CASSPATGREKLFF. CDR3 DNA: TGTGCCAGCAGCCCAGCGACAGGACGGGAAAAACTGTTTTTT. This chain connects TRBV28 to TRBJ1-4; D might be TRBD1 (6 bases). The CDR3 runs to 14 residues. The germline V and J ends were trimmed by 6 bases and 8 bases, with 16 bases remaining between them. The germline V gene has CDR1 MDHEN and CDR2 SYDVKM.

The chain links TRBV6-1 to TRBJ1-2, with TRBD1 as a possible D gene (5 bases). The CDR3 runs to 12 residues. The germline CDR1 and CDR2 sequences are MNHNS and SASEGT. Trimming left V 4 bases short and J 8 bases short, with 11 bases between. CDR3 sequence (DNA): TGTGCCAGCAGTGGGGGGTGGGGCGGCTACACCTTC. It specifies CASSGGWGGYTF.

The genes are TRBV2 and TRBJ2-2; maybe TRBD1 (8 bases). The CDR3 consists of 16 residues. Per the germline V gene, CDR1 is SNHLY and CDR2 is FYNNEI. V was cut by 2 bases and J by 6 bases, with 16 bases left in between. This chain's CDR3 is CASSERRTGGAGELFF. The DNA for the CDR3 is TGTGCCAGCAGTGAAAGGCGAACAGGGGGGGCCGGGGAGCTGTTTTTT.

The genes are TRBV10-3 and TRBJ2-3; a possible D gene is TRBD1 (5 bases). Trimming removed 10 bases from V and 1 base from J, with 15 bases in between. CDR3 length: 14 residues. Germline CDR1 reads ENHRY; CDR2 reads SYGVKD. Here the CDR3 DNA reads TGTGCCAGCCGACAGTCCACGGGCACAGATACGCAGTATTTT. Amino acid sequence: CASRQSTGTDTQYF.

J is TRBJ2-7 and V is TRBV2, with D maybe TRBD1 (6 bases). V was cut by 4 bases and J by 3 bases, with 25 bases left in between. The germline gives CDR1 SNHLY, CDR2 FYNNEI. The CDR3 is made up of 18 amino acids. The DNA of the CDR3 is TGTGCCAGCAGTGTCCCGGGACATCGCTATCCGAGGGTCTACGAGCAGTACTTC. Its protein is CASSVPGHRYPRVYEQYF.

On this clone: A read error likely explains this, since a far larger clone differs by one base. This chain's CDR3 is CASSENTEAFF. DNA for the CDR3: TGTGCCAGCTCAGAGAACACTGAAGCTTTCTTT. The chain couples TRBV28 to TRBJ1-1; D remains unclear. V gave up 8 bases and J gave up 1 base, with 5 bases separating them. The CDR3 runs 11 residues. Germline V gene lookup returns CDR1 MDHEN and CDR2 SYDVKM.

This clone was recorded many times. This chain joins TRBV10-1 and TRBJ2-1; 9 positions agree with TRBD2. This CDR3 comprises 15 residues. Per the germline V gene, CDR1 is WNHNN and CDR2 is SYGVQD (reference sequence). Trimming removed 5 bases from V and 9 bases from J; junction bases left unmatched: 11. The CDR3 loop reads CASSKVAGALSEQFF. Here the CDR3 DNA reads TGCGCCAGCAGTAAGGTAGCGGGAGCGCTGAGTGAGCAGTTCTTC.

This clone was observed a few times. J is TRBJ1-1 and V is TRBV5-4, with a weak D call TRBD1 (5 bases). The ends were cut back, 5 bases at V and 4 bases at J, with 18 bases in the middle. Germline CDR1 reads SGHNT; CDR2 reads YYREEE (reference sequence). The CDR3 runs 15 residues. The CDR3 nucleotides read TGTGCCAGCAGTTCCCTGGCGGGGCCAGGCACTGAAGCTTTCTTT. Its protein is CASSSLAGPGTEAFF.

The chain has TRBV5-6 and TRBJ2-7, with unresolved D. The CDR3 runs 13 residues. Germline loops: CDR1 SGHDT, CDR2 YYEEEE. V was shortened by 2 bases and J by 3 bases, with 9 bases between the two germline ends. The CDR3 DNA reads TGTGCCAGCAGCTTTCAGAGGTACTACGAGCAGTACTTC. Residues: CASSFQRYYEQYF.

The V and J genes are TRBV4-2 and TRBJ1-5; a weak D match, TRBD1 (5 bases). The CDR3 consists of 17 residues. Trimming shortened V by 3 bases and J by 5 bases, and 20 bases separated the two germline ends. Germline CDR1 and CDR2: LGHNA and YNFKEQ. This chain's CDR3 is CASSQGGSVSFDQPQHF. Written as DNA, the CDR3 is TGTGCCAGCAGCCAGGGGGGGTCGGTGTCGTTCGATCAGCCCCAGCATTTT.

This clone was detected a few times. The CDR3 nucleotides are TGTGCCAGCAGACAGACAGCCTTCTATGGCTACACCTTC. Amino acid sequence: CASRQTAFYGYTF. The chain links TRBV5-4 to TRBJ1-2; possibly TRBD1 for D (5 bases). Germline-derived CDR1 and CDR2 are SGHNT and YYREEE (reference sequence). Trimming pared 5 bases from V and 4 bases from J, leaving 12 bases between. The CDR3 covers 13 residues.

This clone was detected once. The rearrangement links TRBV6-5 to TRBJ2-1, with 7 bases lining up with TRBD1. The CDR3 consists of 14 residues. V lost 0 bases to trimming and J lost 10 bases; unmatched junction nucleotides: 6. Germline values: CDR1 MNHEY, CDR2 SVGAGI. CDR3 sequence reads: CASSYSGAQGEQFF. CDR3 coding DNA: TGTGCCAGCAGTTACTCGGGGGCACAGGGGGAGCAGTTCTTC.

J is TRBJ2-1 and V is TRBV7-6, with 14 bases that match TRBD2. Trimming removed 5 bases from V and 0 bases from J; junction bases left unmatched: 3. CDR3 length: 17 amino acids. Germline CDR1 is SGHVS and CDR2 is FNYEAQ. Here the CDR3 reads CASSIGTSGSSYNEQFF. In DNA form, the CDR3 reads TGTGCCAGCAGCATCGGGACTAGCGGGAGCTCCTACAATGAGCAGTTCTTC.

The genes are TRBV5-4 and TRBJ1-4; 7 bases are shared with TRBD1. CDR1 SGHNT and CDR2 YYREEE come from the germline V gene (reference sequence). This CDR3 is built from 16 residues. Losses at the gene ends were 0 bases for V and 3 bases for J; bases not matched to a gene: 5. Written as DNA, the CDR3 is TGTGCCAGCAGCTTGGGTGGGACAGTACCTAATGAAAAACTGTTTTTT. This encodes CASSLGGTVPNEKLFF.

The V call is TRBV5-8, the J call TRBJ2-7, with D perhaps matching TRBD2 (6 bases). The CDR3 is 16 residues long. V lost 0 bases and J 3 bases, leaving 16 bases between the germline ends. CDR1 is SGHTS, CDR2 YDEGEE, per germline. CDR3: CASSLGGGGRIYEQYF. CDR3 nucleotides: TGTGCCAGCAGCTTGGGGGGCGGAGGGAGGATCTACGAGCAGTACTTC. The entire variable domain, with the rest obtained from reference TRBV5-8 and TRBJ2-7, is as follows: EAGVTQSPTHLIKTRGQQATLRCSPISGHTSVYWYQQALGLGLQFLLWYDEGEERNRGNFPPRFSGRQFPNYSSELNVNALELEDSALYLCASSLGGGGRIYEQYFGPGTRLTVT.

The chain joins TRBV7-2 to TRBJ2-1, with 10 bases lining up with TRBD2. The CDR3 totals 18 residues. Germline CDR1 SGHTA, CDR2 FQGNSA. Germline trimming cut 3 bases from V and 0 bases from J; bases unmatched to any gene: 8. The CDR3 DNA sequence: TGTGCCAGCAGCTTCCCGTCTAGCGGGAGCCCCTCCTACAATGAGCAGTTCTTC. This gives the protein CASSFPSSGSPSYNEQFF.